A selection of T cell receptor beta chains follows, all from one sample in a study of shared clonotypes between healthy human individuals. Some clones are missing from TCRdb's copy, which holds only in-frame ones; the method was immunoSEQ multiplex PCR. The table lists around 95,000 clones, roughly 69% of them singletons. Sample: memory CD8+ T cells sorted from blood. The source of these receptors is a man aged 25 to 40 in good health. CDR3s include the opening cysteine and the closing phenylalanine or tryptophan. A D gene is named only where the DNA matches it firmly. A clone size is listed for some rows: how often the clone was seen (once, few, many), or a class if it is expanded.

>NA|TRBJ2-7|TRBV9|NA
TGTGCCAGCAGCGTAGGACTAGAGGGGGCTTACGAGCAGTACTTC
CASSVGLEGAYEQYF
>NA|TRBJ2-2|TRBV30|NA
TGTGCCTGGAATTCCGGGGCGGACACCGGGGAGCTGTTTTTT
CAWNSGADTGELFF
>NA|TRBJ1-5|TRBV5-6|NA
TGTGCCAGCAGCTTGGAGGGGGATTTGGGCAATCAGCCCCAGCATTTT
CASSLEGDLGNQPQHF
>TRBD1|TRBJ2-7|TRBV2|NA
TGTGCCAGCACTCTGACAGGGGGCTACGAGCAGTACTTC
CASTLTGGYEQYF
>TRBD2|TRBJ2-1|TRBV11-2|NA
TGTGCCAGCAGCTTAGACACTAGCGGGAGGCACAATGAGCAGTTCTTC
CASSLDTSGRHNEQFF
>NA|TRBJ1-1|TRBV7-9|many
TGTGCCAGCAGCCGCGGGACCGAGGCTTTCTTT
CASSRGTEAFF
>NA|TRBJ1-4|TRBV25-1|NA
TGTGCCAGCAGTTCACCCCCCTACGACGCACCAACTAATGAAAAACTGTTTTTT
CASSSPPYDAPTNEKLFF
>NA|TRBJ2-4|TRBV2|NA
TGTGCCACAGGGGGGAGAGACAAAAACATTCAGTACTTC
CATGGRDKNIQYF
>TRBD2|TRBJ2-1|TRBV9|NA
TGTGCCAGCAGCGTAGCTAGCGGGAGTAGGGGGCAGTTCTTC
CASSVASGSRGQFF
>NA|TRBJ2-7|TRBV11-1|NA
TGTGCCAGCAGCTCGGTAAGGGGGGTGAGCGAGCAGTACTTC
CASSSVRGVSEQYF
>NA|TRBJ2-7|TRBV14|NA
TGTGCCAGCAGCCAGGGGAGTGGATTCTCCTACGAGCAGTACTTC
CASSQGSGFSYEQYF
>TRBD2|TRBJ2-1|TRBV28|NA
TGTGCCAGCAGTTTAGGACAGCGGGGGAGCTCCTACAATGAGCAGTTCTTC
CASSLGQRGSSYNEQFF
>NA|TRBJ2-2|TRBV27|NA
TGTGCCAGCAAGAAGACGGGCACCGGGGAGCTGTTTTTT
CASKKTGTGELFF
>TRBD2|TRBJ2-1|TRBV25-1|NA
TGTGCCAGCGGAGGCCAAGCGGGACTTTACAATGAGCAGTTCTTC
CASGGQAGLYNEQFF
>NA|TRBJ1-1|TRBV2|few
TGTGCCAGCGACGGAGGGACACTAAACACTGAAGCTTTCTTT
CASDGGTLNTEAFF
>NA|TRBJ2-2|TRBV5-1|NA
TGCGCCAGCAGCTTGTATTCAGGGTCAGATTTCGCCGGGGAGCTGTTTTTT
CASSLYSGSDFAGELFF
>NA|TRBJ2-1|TRBV6-6|NA
TGTGCCAGCAAGGGACCGCAAGAACCTAATGAGCAGTTCTTC
CASKGPQEPNEQFF
>NA|TRBJ2-1|TRBV7-9|NA
TGTGCCAGCAGCTTAGATCGTCCTGGGGGCTACAATGAGCAGTTCTTC
CASSLDRPGGYNEQFF
>NA|TRBJ2-7|TRBV7-9|NA
TGTGCCAGCAGCTTAGCAGGGGTGAACTACGAGCAGTACTTC
CASSLAGVNYEQYF
>NA|TRBJ1-1|TRBV12-5|NA
TGTGCTAGTGGTTTGGGGAGGACTGAAGCTTTCTTT
CASGLGRTEAFF
>NA|TRBJ1-2|TRBV6-1|few
TGTGCCAGCAGTCCCACTAGCGGCGGGGGATATGGCTACACCTTC
CASSPTSGGGYGYTF
>TRBD2|TRBJ2-1|TRBV7-8|few
TGTGCCAGCAGCTTAGTACTAGCGGGAGTCGCCTACAATGAGCAGTTCTTC
CASSLVLAGVAYNEQFF
>NA|TRBJ2-7|TRBV6-5|few
TGTGCCAGCAGCCCTGTGGTGGGCGAGCAGTACTTC
CASSPVVGEQYF
>NA|TRBJ1-5|TRBV4-3|once
TGCGCCAGCAGCCAAGATCTTCGGGGGGTAGATCAGCCCCAGCATTTT
CASSQDLRGVDQPQHF
>NA|TRBJ2-7|TRBV6-5|once
TGTGCCAGCAGTTACTCAACGGACGGCTCTAGCTACGAGCAGTACTTC
CASSYSTDGSSYEQYF
>TRBD2|TRBJ2-3|TRBV2|NA
TGTGCCAGCAGGACTAGCGCAAGCACAGATACGCAGTATTTT
CASRTSASTDTQYF
>NA|TRBJ1-1|TRBV5-1|few
TGCGCCAGCAGCTTGGTGGGTGACGGTGAAGCTTTCTTT
CASSLVGDGEAFF
>NA|TRBJ1-1|TRBV4-3|NA
TGCGCCAGCAGCCAAGAGTCTAACAGGTGGTCGGGAAGTACAGCTTTCTTT
CASSQESNRWSGSTAFF
>NA|TRBJ2-2|TRBV4-1|NA
TGCGCCAGCAGCCAAGAACAGGGCCCCGGGGAGCTGTTTTTT
CASSQEQGPGELFF
>NA|TRBJ2-5|TRBV7-8|NA
TGTGCCAGCAGCTTAGCCGGCGAGACCCAGTACTTC
CASSLAGETQYF
>TRBD1|TRBJ2-5|TRBV6-4|NA
TGTGCCAGCAGTCCGGGACAGGGGGCTACAGAGACCCAGTACTTC
CASSPGQGATETQYF
>NA|TRBJ2-7|TRBV5-3|NA
TGTGCCAGCAGCGAGGGACCGGCGGGCTACGAGCAGTACTTC
CASSEGPAGYEQYF
>TRBD1|TRBJ2-7|TRBV7-9|many
TGTGCCAGCAGCTTCGGGGGACAGGGCTACGAGCAGTACTTC
CASSFGGQGYEQYF
>NA|TRBJ2-5|TRBV19|NA
TGTGCCAGTAGTACCGGGGAGCGAGGGAGGATGCTGGTCCAAGAGACCCAGTACTTC
CASSTGERGRMLVQETQYF
>NA|TRBJ2-7|TRBV28|NA
TGTGCCAGTACAGCAAGCAGCTACGAGCAGTACTTC
CASTASSYEQYF
>NA|TRBJ2-7|TRBV19|NA
TGTGCCAGTAGTCCCAGGGCGTCTGTCGAGCAGTACTTC
CASSPRASVEQYF
>TRBD1|TRBJ2-7|TRBV7-9|NA
TGTGCCAGCAGCTTAGAAGGGATCGAGGGGGCCTCCTACGAGCAGTACTTC
CASSLEGIEGASYEQYF
>NA|TRBJ1-4|TRBV10-2|NA
TGCGCCAGCCGGGCCGCGATGCGTAAGGCTGGTGAAAAACTGTTTTTT
CASRAAMRKAGEKLFF
>NA|TRBJ2-7|TRBV4-2|NA
TGTGCCAGCAGCCAAGACGACGGGATAAGTCCCGAGCAGTACTTC
CASSQDDGISPEQYF
>NA|TRBJ2-2|TRBV25-1|few
TGTGCCAGCAGTGACGTCGGAGGGACAGTAATAACCGGGGAGCTGTTTTTT
CASSDVGGTVITGELFF
>TRBD2|TRBJ2-1|TRBV25-1|NA
TGTGCCAGCAGTCCGCCAACTAGCGGGAGCTCCTACAATGAGCAGTTCTTC
CASSPPTSGSSYNEQFF
>NA|TRBJ1-1|TRBV20-1|NA
TGCAGTGCCCACTCGGGCACTGAAGCTTTCTTT
CSAHSGTEAFF
>TRBD2|TRBJ2-3|TRBV29-1|many
TGCAGCGTTAATCCCGGGACTAGTGTTGTGGTAGATACGCAGTATTTT
CSVNPGTSVVVDTQYF
>TRBD2|TRBJ2-7|TRBV4-3|few
TGCGCCAGCAGCCAAGATCGCGGGACTAGGACCTACGAGCAGTACTTC
CASSQDRGTRTYEQYF